This TCR beta chain emerged from a study of blood T cell repertoires in COVID-19. Study context: The samples span acute and convalescent COVID-19 from the United States, Italy and Spain. T cells, B-cell-depleted T cells, or PBMCs supplied cDNA or gDNA.

Germline V CDR1 and CDR2: SGHRS, YFSETQ. The CDR3 runs 14 residues. The V end was cut by 4 bases, the J end by 1 base, with 12 bases between. Libraries were prepared by immunoSEQ multiplex PCR; TCRdb keeps only in-frame clonotypes and omits some of them. There are over 100,000 clones in the sample; around 82% occur only once, and roughly 5% lies in the top ten. The source is a man aged 60 to 69 with acute or convalescent COVID-19. V is TRBV5-1 and J is TRBJ2-7; D is perhaps TRBD1 (6 bases). The sequencing input was peripheral blood. CDR3 nucleotides: TGCGCCAGCAGCCATCGACAGGCGTCCTACGAGCAGTACTTC. Translating it yields CASSHRQASYEQYF.